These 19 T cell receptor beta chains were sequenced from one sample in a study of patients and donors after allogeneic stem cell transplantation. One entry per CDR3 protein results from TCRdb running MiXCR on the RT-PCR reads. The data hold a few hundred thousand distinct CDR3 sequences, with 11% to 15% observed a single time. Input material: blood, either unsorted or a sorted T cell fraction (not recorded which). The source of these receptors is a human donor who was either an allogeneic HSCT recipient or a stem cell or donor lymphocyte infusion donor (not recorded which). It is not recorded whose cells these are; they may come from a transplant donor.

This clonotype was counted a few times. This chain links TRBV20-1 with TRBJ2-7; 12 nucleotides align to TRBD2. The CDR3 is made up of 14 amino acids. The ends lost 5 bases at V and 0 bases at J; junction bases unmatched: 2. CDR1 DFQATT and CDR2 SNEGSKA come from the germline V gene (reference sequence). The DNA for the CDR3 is TGCAGTGCTCAGACTAGCGGGAGCTCCTACGAGCAGTACTTC. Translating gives CSAQTSGSSYEQYF.

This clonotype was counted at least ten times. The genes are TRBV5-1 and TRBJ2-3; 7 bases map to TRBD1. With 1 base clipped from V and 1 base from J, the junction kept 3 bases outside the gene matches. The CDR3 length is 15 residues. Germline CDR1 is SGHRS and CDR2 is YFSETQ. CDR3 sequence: CASSLIGQGTDTQYF. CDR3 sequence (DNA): TGCGCCAGCAGCTTGATCGGACAGGGCACAGATACGCAGTATTTT.

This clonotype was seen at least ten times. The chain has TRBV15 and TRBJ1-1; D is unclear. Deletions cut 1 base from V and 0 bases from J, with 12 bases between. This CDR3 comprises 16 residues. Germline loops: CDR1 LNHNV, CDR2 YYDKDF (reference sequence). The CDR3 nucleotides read TGTGCCACCAGCAGAGCGACGGTCCTAATGAACACTGAAGCTTTCTTT. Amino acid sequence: CATSRATVLMNTEAFF.

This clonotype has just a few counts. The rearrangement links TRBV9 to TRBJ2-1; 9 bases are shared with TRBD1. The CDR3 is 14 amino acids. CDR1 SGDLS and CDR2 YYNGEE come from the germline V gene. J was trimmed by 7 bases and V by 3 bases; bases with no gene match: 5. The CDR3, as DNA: TGTGCCAGCAGCGCTGGGACAGGGAAAAATGAGCAGTTCTTC. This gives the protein CASSAGTGKNEQFF.

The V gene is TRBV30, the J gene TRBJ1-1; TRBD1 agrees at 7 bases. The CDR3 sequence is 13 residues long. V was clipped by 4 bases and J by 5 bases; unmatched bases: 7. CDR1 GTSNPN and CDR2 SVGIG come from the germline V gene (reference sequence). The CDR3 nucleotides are TGTGCCTGGAACAACAGGGGTGGAACTGAAGCTTTCTTT. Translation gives CAWNNRGGTEAFF.

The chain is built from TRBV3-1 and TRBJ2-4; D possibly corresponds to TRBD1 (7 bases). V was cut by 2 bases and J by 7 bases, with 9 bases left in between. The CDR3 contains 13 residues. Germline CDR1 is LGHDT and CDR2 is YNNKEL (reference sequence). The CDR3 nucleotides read TGTGCCAGCAGCCAACCAGGGGGGAACATTCAGTACTTC. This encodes CASSQPGGNIQYF.

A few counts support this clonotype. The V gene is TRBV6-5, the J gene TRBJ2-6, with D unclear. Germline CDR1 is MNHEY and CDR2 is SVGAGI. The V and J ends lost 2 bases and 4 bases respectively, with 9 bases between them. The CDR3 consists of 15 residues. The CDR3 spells CASSYHGAGANVLTF. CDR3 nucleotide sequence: TGTGCCAGCAGTTACCACGGTGCCGGGGCCAACGTCCTGACTTTC.

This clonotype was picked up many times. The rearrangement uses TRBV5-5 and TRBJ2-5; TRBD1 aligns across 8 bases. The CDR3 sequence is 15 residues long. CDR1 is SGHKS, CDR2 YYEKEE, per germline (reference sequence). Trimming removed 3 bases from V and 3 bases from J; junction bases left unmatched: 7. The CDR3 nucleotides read TGTGCCAGCAGCTCCACCGGGACAGGAGAAGAGACCCAGTACTTC. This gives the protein CASSSTGTGEETQYF.

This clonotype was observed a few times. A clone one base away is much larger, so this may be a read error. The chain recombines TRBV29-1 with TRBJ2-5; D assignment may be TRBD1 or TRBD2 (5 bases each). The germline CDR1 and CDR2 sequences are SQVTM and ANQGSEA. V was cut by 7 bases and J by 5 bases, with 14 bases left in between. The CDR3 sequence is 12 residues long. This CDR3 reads CSGDPSRETQYF. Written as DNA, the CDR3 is TGCAGCGGGGACCCATCACGGGAGACCCAGTACTTC.

The chain's CDR3 is CASSPPGAGPQHF. The CDR3 DNA reads as TGTGCCAGCAGCCCCCCGGGCGCAGGGCCCCAGCATTTT. The V and J genes are TRBV12-3 or TRBV12-4 and TRBJ1-5; no reliable D call. V lost 6 bases, J lost 9 bases, and 15 bases lay in between. CDR3 length equals 13 residues.

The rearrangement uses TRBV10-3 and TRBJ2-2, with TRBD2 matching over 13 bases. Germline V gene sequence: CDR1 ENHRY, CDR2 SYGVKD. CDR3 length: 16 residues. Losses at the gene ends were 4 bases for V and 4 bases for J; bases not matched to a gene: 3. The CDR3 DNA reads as TGTGCCATCAGTGGGGGGACTAGCGGGACCACCGGGGAGCTGTTTTTT. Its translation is CAISGGTSGTTGELFF.

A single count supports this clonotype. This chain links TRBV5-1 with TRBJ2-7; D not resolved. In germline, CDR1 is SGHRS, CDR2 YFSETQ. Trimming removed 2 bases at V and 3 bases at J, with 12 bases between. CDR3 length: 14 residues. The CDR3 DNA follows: TGCGCCAGCAGCTTACCCGAGTCCCGCTACGAGCAGTACTTC. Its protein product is CASSLPESRYEQYF.

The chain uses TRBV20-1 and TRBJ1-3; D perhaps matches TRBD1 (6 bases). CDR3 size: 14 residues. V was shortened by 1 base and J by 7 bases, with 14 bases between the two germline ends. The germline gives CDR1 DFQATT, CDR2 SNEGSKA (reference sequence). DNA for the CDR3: TGCAGTGCTAGAGGTTCACAGGGTTCGAACACCATATATTTT. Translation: CSARGSQGSNTIYF.

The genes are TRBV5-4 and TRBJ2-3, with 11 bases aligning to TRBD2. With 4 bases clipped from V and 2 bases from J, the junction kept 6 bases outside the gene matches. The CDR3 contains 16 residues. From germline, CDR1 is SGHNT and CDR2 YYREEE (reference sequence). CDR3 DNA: TGTGCCAGCAGCATCGGGACTAGCGGAATCACAGATACGCAGTATTTT. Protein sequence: CASSIGTSGITDTQYF.

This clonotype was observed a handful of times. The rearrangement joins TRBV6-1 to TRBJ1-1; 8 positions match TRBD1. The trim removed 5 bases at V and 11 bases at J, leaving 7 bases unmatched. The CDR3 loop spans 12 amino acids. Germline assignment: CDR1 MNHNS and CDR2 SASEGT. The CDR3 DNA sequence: TGTGCCAGCAGTTTAGGACAGGGTCGGGCTTTCTTT. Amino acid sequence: CASSLGQGRAFF.

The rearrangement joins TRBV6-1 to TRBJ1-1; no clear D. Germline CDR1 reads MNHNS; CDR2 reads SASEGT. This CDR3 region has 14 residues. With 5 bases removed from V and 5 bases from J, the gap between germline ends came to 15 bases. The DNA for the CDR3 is TGTGCCAGCAGTCCCCTGGAGGTGGGAACTGAAGCTTTCTTT. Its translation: CASSPLEVGTEAFF.

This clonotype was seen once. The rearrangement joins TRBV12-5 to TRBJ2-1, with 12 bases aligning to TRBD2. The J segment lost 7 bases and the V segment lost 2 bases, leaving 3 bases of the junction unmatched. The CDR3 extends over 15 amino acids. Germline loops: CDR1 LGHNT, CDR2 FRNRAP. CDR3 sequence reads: CASGLNLAGGNEQFF. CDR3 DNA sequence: TGTGCTAGTGGTTTGAATCTAGCGGGAGGGAATGAGCAGTTCTTC.

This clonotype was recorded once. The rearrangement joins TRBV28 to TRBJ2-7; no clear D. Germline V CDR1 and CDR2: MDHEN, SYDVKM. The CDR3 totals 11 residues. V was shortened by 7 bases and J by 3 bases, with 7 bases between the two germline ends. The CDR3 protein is CASTQNYEQYF. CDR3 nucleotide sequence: TGTGCCAGCACCCAAAACTACGAGCAGTACTTC. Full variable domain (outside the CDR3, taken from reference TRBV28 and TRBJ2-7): DVKVTQSSRYLVKRTGEKVFLECVQDMDHENMFWYRQDPGLGLRLIYFSYDVKMKEKGDIPEGYSVSREKKERFSLILESASTNQTSMYLCASTQNYEQYFGPGTRLTVT.

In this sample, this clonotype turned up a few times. The CDR3 DNA is TGTGCCTGGAGAGGAGGGGTTGGGTACACCGGGGAGCTGTTTTTT. Its protein is CAWRGGVGYTGELFF. This rearrangement joins TRBV30 to TRBJ2-2; D possibly corresponds to TRBD2 (6 bases). The ends were cut back, 3 bases at V and 3 bases at J, with 14 bases in the middle. Germline loops: CDR1 GTSNPN, CDR2 SVGIG (reference sequence). CDR3 size: 15 residues. The whole variable domain, remainder taken from reference TRBV30 and TRBJ2-2, is SQTIHQWPATLVQPVGSPLSLECTVEGTSNPNLYWYRQAAGRGLQLLFYSVGIGQISSEVPQNLSASRPQDRQFILSSKKLLLSDSGFYLCAWRGGVGYTGELFFGEGSRLTVL.